This T cell receptor (beta chain) was identified in a study of regulatory T cells in long-lasting Graves disease. General study points: Peripheral blood was the sole material, not thyroid tissue. Less diverse TCR repertoires were seen in persistent Graves' patients than in newly diagnosed ones. Newly diagnosed patients shared 966 public clonotypes; persistent patients shared a few thousand.

Library construction for TCR beta used iRepertoire HTBI primers and Arm-PCR of CDR3 regions. Study processing details: Taken together, the samples had 60 to 80 TRBV and 13 to 15 TRBJ segments identified. MiXCR, run by TCRdb on the multiplex PCR reads, gives a single entry per CDR3 protein. These V and J calls originate from TCRdb's pipeline instead of the authors' own analysis. This sample has more than 300,000 distinct CDR3 sequences, with roughly 25% found just once. CDR3 length: 15 residues. Trimming left V 6 bases short and J 3 bases short, with 15 bases between. Time point denoted: persistent/refractory GD, antithyroid drugs over 5 years with positive TRAb. Extracted RNA from PBMCs served as the source of the TCR library. This clonotype was found many times. Antigen unknown.

The sample here was peripheral blood mononuclear cells (PBMCs), taken when the disease was refractory, from a patient treated with antithyroid drugs. The clonotype was recovered from a woman aged 40 to 50 with Graves disease. The chain employs TRBV12-3 or TRBV12-4 and TRBJ2-1; unclear D gene. Here the CDR3 reads CASSQSPINYNEQFF. CDR3 sequence (DNA): TGTGCCAGCAGCCAAAGCCCCATTAACTACAATGAGCAGTTCTTC.